This TCR beta chain was identified during a study of blood T cell repertoires in COVID-19. Study details: Sources were T cells, B-cell-depleted T cells, or PBMCs; the material itself was cDNA or gDNA.

Germline CDR1 MDHEN, CDR2 SYDVKM. Losses at the gene ends were 5 bases for V and 4 bases for J; bases not matched to a gene: 8. The CDR3 has 15 residues. Only in-frame clones appear in the TCRdb table, and some are missing; sequencing was by immunoSEQ multiplex PCR. The table records around 250,000 clones, approximately 82% of them present only once. The sequence was collected from a man between 60 and 70 years old who had recovered from COVID-19. The chain has TRBV28 and TRBJ2-7; TRBD1 matches 10 bases. Material: peripheral blood. CDR3 DNA sequence: TGTGCCAGCAGTCGCTGGACAGGGGGTATATACGAGCAGTACTTC. Translation: CASSRWTGGIYEQYF.